This T cell receptor (beta chain) was documented in a study of human T cells and chemical hapten exposure. Each CDR3 protein is one row after TCRdb ran MiXCR on the RACE reads. The repertoire includes 300,000 to 450,000 distinct CDR3 sequences, roughly 4.8% of them detected once, and about 2.2% sits in the top ten. This clonotype was detected a few times. Noted time point: patch test 1, 2 weeks after DPC sensitization. Treatment here: therapeutic diphenylcyclopropenone sensitization with weekly scalp DPC. The source was whole blood, collected in connection with sensitization to the hapten diphenylcyclopropenone (DPC). The receptor was derived from a woman aged 45 to 65 with alopecia areata. Some clones in this sample may be carry-over from other donors' samples.

CDR3 sequence: CASSEGPGGPYEQYF. As DNA, the CDR3 is TGTGCCAGCAGTGAAGGGCCCGGCGGACCCTACGAGCAGTACTTC. This chain uses TRBV2 with TRBJ2-7; D gene unclear. The CDR3 covers 15 residues. Trimming took 1 base from V and 2 from J, leaving 12 bases between them. Looked up from germline, CDR1 is SNHLY and CDR2 is FYNNEI.